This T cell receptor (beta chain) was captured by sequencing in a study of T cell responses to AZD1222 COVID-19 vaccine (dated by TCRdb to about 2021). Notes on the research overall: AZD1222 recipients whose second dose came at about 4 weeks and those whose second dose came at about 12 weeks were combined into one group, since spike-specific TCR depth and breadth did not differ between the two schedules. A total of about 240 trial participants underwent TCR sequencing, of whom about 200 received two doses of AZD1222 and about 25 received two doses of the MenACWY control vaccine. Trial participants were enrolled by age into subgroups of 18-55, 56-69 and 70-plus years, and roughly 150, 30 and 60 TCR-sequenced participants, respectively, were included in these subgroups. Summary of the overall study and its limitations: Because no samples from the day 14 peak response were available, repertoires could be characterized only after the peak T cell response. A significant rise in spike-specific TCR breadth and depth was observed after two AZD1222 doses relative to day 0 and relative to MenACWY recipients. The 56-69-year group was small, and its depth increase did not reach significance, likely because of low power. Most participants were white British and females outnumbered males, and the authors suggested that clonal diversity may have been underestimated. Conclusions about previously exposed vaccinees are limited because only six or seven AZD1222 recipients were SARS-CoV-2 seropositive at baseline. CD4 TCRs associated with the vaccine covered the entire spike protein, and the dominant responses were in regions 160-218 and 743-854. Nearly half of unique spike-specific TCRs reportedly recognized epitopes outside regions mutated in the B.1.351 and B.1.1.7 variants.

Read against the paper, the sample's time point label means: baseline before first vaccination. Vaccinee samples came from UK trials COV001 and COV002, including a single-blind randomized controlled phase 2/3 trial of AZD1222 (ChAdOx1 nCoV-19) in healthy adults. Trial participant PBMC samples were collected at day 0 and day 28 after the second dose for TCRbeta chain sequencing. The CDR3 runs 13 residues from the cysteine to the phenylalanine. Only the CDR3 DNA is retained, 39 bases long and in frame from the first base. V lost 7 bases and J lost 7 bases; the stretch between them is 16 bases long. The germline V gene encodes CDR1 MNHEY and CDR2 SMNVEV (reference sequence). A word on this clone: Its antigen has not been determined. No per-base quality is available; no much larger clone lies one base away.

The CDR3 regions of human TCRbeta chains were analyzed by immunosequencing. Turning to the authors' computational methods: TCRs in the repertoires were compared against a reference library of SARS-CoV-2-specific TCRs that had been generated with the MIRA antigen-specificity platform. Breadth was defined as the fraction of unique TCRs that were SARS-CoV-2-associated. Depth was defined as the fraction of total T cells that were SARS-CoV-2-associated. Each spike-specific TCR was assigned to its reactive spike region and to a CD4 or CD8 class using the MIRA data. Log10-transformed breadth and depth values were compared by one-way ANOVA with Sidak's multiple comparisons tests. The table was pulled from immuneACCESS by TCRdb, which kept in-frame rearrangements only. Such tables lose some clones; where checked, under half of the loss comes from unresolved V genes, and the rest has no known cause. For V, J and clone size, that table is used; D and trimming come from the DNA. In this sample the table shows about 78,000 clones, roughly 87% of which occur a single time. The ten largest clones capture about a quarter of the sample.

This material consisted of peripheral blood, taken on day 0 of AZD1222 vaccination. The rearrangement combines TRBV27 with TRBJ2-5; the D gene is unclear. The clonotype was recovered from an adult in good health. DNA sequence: TGTGCCAGCAAAATCTCGACGGTAGGGACCCAGTACTTC. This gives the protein CASKISTVGTQYF.